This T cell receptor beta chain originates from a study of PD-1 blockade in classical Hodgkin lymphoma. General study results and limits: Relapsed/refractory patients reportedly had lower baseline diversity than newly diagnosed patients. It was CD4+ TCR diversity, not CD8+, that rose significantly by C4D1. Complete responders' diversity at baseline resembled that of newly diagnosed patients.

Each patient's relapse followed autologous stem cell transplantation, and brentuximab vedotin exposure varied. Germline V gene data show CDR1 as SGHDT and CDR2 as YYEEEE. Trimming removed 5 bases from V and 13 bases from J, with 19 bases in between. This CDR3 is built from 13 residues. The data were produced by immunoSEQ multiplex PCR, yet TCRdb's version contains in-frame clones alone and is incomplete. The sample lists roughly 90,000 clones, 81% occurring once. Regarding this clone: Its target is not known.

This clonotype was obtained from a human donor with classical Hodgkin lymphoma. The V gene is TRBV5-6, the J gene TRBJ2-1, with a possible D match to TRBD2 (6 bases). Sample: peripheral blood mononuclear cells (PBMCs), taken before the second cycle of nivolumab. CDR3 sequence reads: CASRIRLEGFQFF. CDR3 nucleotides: TGTGCCAGCAGGATACGACTAGAGGGCTTTCAGTTCTTC. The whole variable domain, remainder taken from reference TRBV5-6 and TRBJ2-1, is DAGVTQSPTHLIKTRGQQVTLRCSPKSGHDTVSWYQQALGQGPQFIFQYYEEEERQRGNFPDRFSGHQFPNYSSELNVNALLLGDSALYLCASRIRLEGFQFFGPGTRLTVL.